A selection of T cell receptor beta chains follows, all from one sample in a study of human T cells and chemical hapten exposure. TCRdb passed the RACE reads through MiXCR, listing each CDR3 protein once. The sample yields more than 150,000 distinct CDR3 sequences, 13% to 15% seen once. This specimen was whole blood, taken in connection with sensitization to the hapten diphenylcyclopropenone (DPC). Receptor source: a woman in her thirties with alopecia areata. Some clones in this sample may be carry-over from other donors' samples. Each CDR3 is given with its conserved first and last residue. A D gene is named only where the DNA matches it firmly. Size tells how often a clone was seen (once, few, many) or the class of an expanded clone, and some rows leave it out.

V,D,J,size,CDR3
TRBV28,TRBD2,TRBJ2-1,few,CASRPTGRVYNEQFF
TRBV5-1,NA,TRBJ2-3,few,CASSYNTDTQYF
TRBV18,TRBD1,TRBJ1-4,many,CASSPETGWREKLFF
TRBV28,NA,TRBJ2-1,NA,CASSPPTYNEQFF
TRBV29-1,NA,TRBJ1-5,few,CSVGRGPDQPQHF
TRBV18,NA,TRBJ1-2,NA,CASSPGQRTNYGYTF
TRBV10-3,TRBD1,TRBJ2-2,many,CAISGGTGGTGELFF
TRBV27,TRBD1,TRBJ1-2,NA,CASSARTGERLVYGYTF
TRBV11-3,TRBD1,TRBJ1-4,NA,CASSGPGQGATNEKLFF
TRBV2,TRBD1,TRBJ1-2,once,CASSTQGANYGYTF
TRBV12-3/TRBV12-4,NA,TRBJ2-2,few,CASGQVLKAGELFF
TRBV30,NA,TRBJ2-1,NA,CAWSSPGPTYNEQFF
TRBV10-2,NA,TRBJ2-1,NA,CASSPSGPLNEQFF
TRBV5-1,NA,TRBJ2-6,NA,CASSPQPSGANVLTF
TRBV6-2/TRBV6-3,NA,TRBJ2-1,NA,CASSYSPESGYNEQFF
TRBV18,TRBD2,TRBJ2-7,few,CASSPVSGRAAYEQYF
TRBV29-1,TRBD1,TRBJ2-1,many,CSAETGASYNEQFF
TRBV6-2/TRBV6-3,NA,TRBJ2-5,few,CASSYRLVVTQYF
TRBV3-1,NA,TRBJ1-6,many,CASSQEGRRGNSPLHF
TRBV5-4,TRBD2,TRBJ2-7,few,CASSGMGGTSLFHEQYF
TRBV29-1,NA,TRBJ2-2,NA,CSVVGQTNTGELFF
TRBV25-1,NA,TRBJ2-3,NA,CASSEYRSGTPGDTQYF
TRBV7-2,NA,TRBJ1-5,few,CASSPILTGGQPQHF
TRBV12-3/TRBV12-4,NA,TRBJ1-4,few,CASSLSATNEKLFF